A single sample is the source of the 10 T cell receptor beta chains below, sequenced in a study of monozygotic twins with cystic fibrosis. Produced via immunoSEQ multiplex PCR; TCRdb's table is partial and in-frame only. Here the sample spans approximately 14,000 clones, 80% to 90% being singletons. Sequenced: blood. These receptors all stem from a boy between 10 and 17 years old with cystic fibrosis.

This clone showed up just once. The chain carries TRBV27 and TRBJ2-5; tentatively, D is TRBD2 (6 bases). Trimming removed 3 bases from V and 4 bases from J, with 15 bases in between. CDR1 MNHEY and CDR2 SMNVEV come from the germline V gene (reference sequence). The CDR3 totals 15 residues. CDR3 residues: CASSFTKTRRETQYF. CDR3 in DNA: TGTGCCAGCAGTTTTACCAAGACTAGAAGAGAGACCCAGTACTTC.

The gene calls are TRBV12-5 and TRBJ2-7; a possible D gene is TRBD1 (6 bases). From germline, CDR1 is LGHNT and CDR2 FRNRAP. The length of the CDR3 is 13 residues. Here the CDR3 DNA reads TGTGCCTCCAGGTTGTCAGGGGCCTACGAGCAGTACTTC. The encoded protein is CASRLSGAYEQYF.

The chain links TRBV18 to TRBJ2-7; D may be TRBD1 (6 bases). The ends were cut back, 0 bases at V and 2 bases at J, with 8 bases in the middle. The V gene's germline CDR1 is KGHSH and CDR2 LQKENI. This CDR3 is 14 amino acids long. The CDR3 DNA reads as TGTGCCAGCTCACCACCGACAGGAACCTACGAGCAGTACTTC. Encoded protein: CASSPPTGTYEQYF.

The V and J genes are TRBV18 and TRBJ1-1; D is unclear. Between the trimmed V and J ends, which lost 3 bases and 3 bases, there was a span of 11 bases. The CDR3 consists of 14 residues. Germline CDR1 KGHSH, CDR2 LQKENI. The CDR3 protein is CASSPSPGDTEAFF. In DNA, the CDR3 is TGTGCCAGCTCACCCTCGCCCGGGGACACTGAAGCTTTCTTT.

V is TRBV10-1 and J is TRBJ2-5; D is undetermined. The CDR3 sequence is 14 residues long. Germline assignment: CDR1 WNHNN and CDR2 SYGVQD (reference sequence). Trimming cost V 3 bases and J 2 bases, with 10 bases left between them. The CDR3 sequence: CASSECPEQETQYF. DNA of the CDR3: TGCGCCAGCAGTGAATGCCCCGAACAAGAGACCCAGTACTTC.

The chain links TRBV29-1 to TRBJ1-4; a possible D gene is TRBD1 (6 bases). The CDR3 totals 17 residues. The V gene lost 3 bases and the J gene lost 3 bases, with 20 bases spanning the gap. Looked up from germline, CDR1 is SQVTM and CDR2 is ANQGSEA. CDR3 protein: CSVDGGVGTRSNEKLFF. The CDR3 DNA reads as TGCAGCGTTGATGGGGGTGTGGGGACAAGATCTAATGAAAAACTGTTTTTT.

The chain couples TRBV25-1 to TRBJ1-4, with D unclear. The CDR3 length is 14 residues. Germline assignment: CDR1 MGHDK and CDR2 SYGVNS. The V end was cut by 6 bases, the J end by 7 bases, with 15 bases between. The CDR3 is CASSGGAVVEKLFF. As DNA, the CDR3 is TGTGCCAGCAGCGGAGGCGCGGTGGTTGAAAAACTGTTTTTT.

The J gene is TRBJ2-7, the V gene TRBV2; a weak D match, TRBD1 (6 bases). Between the trimmed V and J ends, which lost 0 bases and 6 bases, there was a span of 12 bases. The CDR3 contains 14 residues. The V gene's germline CDR1 is SNHLY and CDR2 FYNNEI. The CDR3, as DNA: TGTGCCAGCAGTGAAGCTCCTCAGGACAGCGAGCAGTACTTC. As protein: CASSEAPQDSEQYF.

The chain employs TRBV30 and TRBJ1-1; perhaps TRBD1 as D (5 bases). The V end was cut by 5 bases, the J end by 6 bases, with 13 bases between. There are 12 residues in the CDR3. Germline assignment: CDR1 GTSNPN and CDR2 SVGIG (reference sequence). In nucleotides, the CDR3 is TGTGCCTGGGACGGGGGGTGGGCTGAAGCTTTCTTT. As protein: CAWDGGWAEAFF.

This chain uses TRBV9 with TRBJ2-2; TRBD2 matches at 14 bases. The CDR3 spans 18 residues. V dropped 3 bases and J dropped 3; count of bases not matched to a gene: 7. Germline values: CDR1 SGDLS, CDR2 YYNGEE. The CDR3 protein is CASSARTSGGLDTGELFF. DNA for the CDR3: TGTGCCAGCAGCGCAAGGACTAGCGGGGGGCTAGACACCGGGGAGCTGTTTTTT. Variable domain in full (rest from reference TRBV9 and TRBJ2-2): DSGVTQTPKHLITATGQRVTLRCSPRSGDLSVYWYQQSLDQGLQFLIQYYNGEERAKGNILERFSAQQFPDLHSELNLSSLELGDSALYFCASSARTSGGLDTGELFFGEGSRLTVL.